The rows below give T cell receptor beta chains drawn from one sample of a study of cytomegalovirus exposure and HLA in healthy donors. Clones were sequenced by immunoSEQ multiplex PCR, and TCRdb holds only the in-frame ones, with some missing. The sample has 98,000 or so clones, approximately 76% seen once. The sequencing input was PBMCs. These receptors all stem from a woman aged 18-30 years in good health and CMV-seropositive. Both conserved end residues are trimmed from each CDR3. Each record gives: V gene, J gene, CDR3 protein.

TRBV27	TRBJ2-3	ASAGLAGVSTDTQY
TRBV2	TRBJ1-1	ASSVGHPLNTEAF
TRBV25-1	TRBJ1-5	ASSEGAGRQPQH
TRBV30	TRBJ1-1	AFGGSGNTEAF
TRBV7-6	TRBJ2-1	ASSLDSGRAIGEQF
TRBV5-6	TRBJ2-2	ASSLAGMTGELF
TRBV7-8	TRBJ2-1	ASSSAGTSGFDEQF
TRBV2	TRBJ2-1	ASRGPIYNEQF
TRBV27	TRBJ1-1	ASSLSQGYTEAF
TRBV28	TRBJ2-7	ASSYDSYEQY
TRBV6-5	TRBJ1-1	ASSPTGVNTEAF
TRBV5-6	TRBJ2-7	ASSLPSDYEQY
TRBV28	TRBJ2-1	ASSLATSVI
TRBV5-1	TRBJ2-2	ASSFDDRVVGELF
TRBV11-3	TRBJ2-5	ASSLGTSGTRTQY